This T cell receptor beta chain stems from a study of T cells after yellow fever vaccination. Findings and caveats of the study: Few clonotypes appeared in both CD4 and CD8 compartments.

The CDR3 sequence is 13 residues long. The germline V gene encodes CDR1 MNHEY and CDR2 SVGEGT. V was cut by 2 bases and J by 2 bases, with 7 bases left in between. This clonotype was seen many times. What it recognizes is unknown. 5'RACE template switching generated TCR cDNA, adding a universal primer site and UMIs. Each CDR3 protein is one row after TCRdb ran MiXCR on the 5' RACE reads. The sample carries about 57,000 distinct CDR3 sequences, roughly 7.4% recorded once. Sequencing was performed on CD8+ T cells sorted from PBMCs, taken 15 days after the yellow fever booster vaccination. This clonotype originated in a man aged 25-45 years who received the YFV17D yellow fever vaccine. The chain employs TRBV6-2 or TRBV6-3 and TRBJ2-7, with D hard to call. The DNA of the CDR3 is TGTGCCAGCAGTTACCGAGTTCCCTACGAGCAGTACTTC. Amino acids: CASSYRVPYEQYF.